Following are 13 T cell receptor beta chains from one sample sequenced in a study of T cell repertoires in ileal Crohn's disease. The data were produced by immunoSEQ multiplex PCR, yet TCRdb's version contains in-frame clones alone and is incomplete. The data contain some 15,000 clones, around four fifths of them seen just once; the ten biggest clones take up 6% to 7%. Material for sequencing was ileal tissue. The source of these receptors is an adult with Crohn's disease.

The rearrangement links TRBV7-3 to TRBJ2-1, with a tentative D call TRBD2 (6 bases). The CDR3 consists of 15 residues. The V end lost 3 bases, the J end lost 2 bases, and 11 bases lay between the germline ends. From germline, CDR1 is SGHTA and CDR2 FQGTGA. The CDR3 here is CASSFSGAAYNEQFF. CDR3 sequence (DNA): TGTGCCAGCAGCTTCTCGGGAGCCGCCTACAATGAGCAGTTCTTC.

The V call is TRBV5-6, the J call TRBJ1-2, with D hard to call. CDR3 length: 16 residues. Trimming shortened V by 4 bases and J by 3 bases, and 19 bases separated the two germline ends. The V gene's germline CDR1 is SGHDT and CDR2 YYEEEE. For the CDR3, the DNA is TGTGCCAGCAGCCTCGCCTTCCGGGATATGGACTATGGCTACACCTTC. It is translated as CASSLAFRDMDYGYTF.

The gene calls are TRBV5-6 and TRBJ2-3; 14 bases align to TRBD2. Germline lookup yields CDR1 SGHDT and CDR2 YYEEEE. This CDR3 has 19 residues. Trimming took 4 bases from V and 4 from J; bases not matched to a gene: 14. CDR3 nucleotides: TGTGCCAGCAGCCCCAGGGGACTAGCGGGAGAGTCAAGAGCAGATACGCAGTATTTT. Its protein product is CASSPRGLAGESRADTQYF.

The V and J genes are TRBV6-4 and TRBJ1-2; 9 bases are shared with TRBD1. The CDR3 contains 12 residues. Germline CDR1 MRHNA, CDR2 SNTAGT. The junction had 5 bases not matched to a gene; V was cut back by 7 bases and J by 8 bases. CDR3 coding DNA: TGTGCCAGCACGGGGACAGGGAACGGCTACACCTTC. Translation gives CASTGTGNGYTF.

The J gene is TRBJ1-2, the V gene TRBV5-6, with TRBD1 identical over 11 bases. V lost 3 bases to trimming and J lost 0 bases; unmatched junction nucleotides: 1. Germline V gene data show CDR1 as SGHDT and CDR2 as YYEEEE. The CDR3 spans 15 residues. The CDR3 here is CASSWGQGANYGYTF. CDR3 DNA: TGTGCCAGCAGCTGGGGACAGGGGGCTAACTATGGCTACACCTTC.

The chain combines TRBV19 with TRBJ1-6; tentatively, D is TRBD1 (6 bases). Germline-derived CDR1 and CDR2 are LNHDA and SQIVND (reference sequence). The CDR3 contains 16 residues. With 6 bases removed from V and 7 bases from J, the gap between germline ends came to 19 bases. The CDR3 sequence is CASSPTLDRPNSPLHF. Written as DNA, the CDR3 is TGTGCCAGTAGCCCCACACTCGACAGGCCGAATTCACCCCTCCACTTT. Supplemented by reference TRBV19 and TRBJ1-6, the full variable domain reads DGGITQSPKYLFRKEGQNVTLSCEQNLNHDAMYWYRQDPGQGLRLIYYSQIVNDFQKGDIAEGYSVSREKKESFPLTVTSAQKNPTAFYLCASSPTLDRPNSPLHFGNGTRLTVT.

This chain joins TRBV18 and TRBJ1-5; 9 nucleotides line up with TRBD1. Germline-derived CDR1 and CDR2 are KGHSH and LQKENI. J lost 5 bases, V lost 5 bases, and 7 bases had no gene match. The CDR3 runs 15 residues. The CDR3 sequence is CASSARDRADQPQHF. The CDR3 DNA reads as TGTGCCAGCTCAGCCCGGGACAGGGCAGATCAGCCCCAGCATTTT.

The chain carries TRBV2 and TRBJ1-5; TRBD1 is a possible D gene (5 bases). Germline CDR1 and CDR2: SNHLY and FYNNEI. This CDR3 contains 15 residues. Trimming removed 4 bases at V and 6 bases at J, with 16 bases between. The CDR3: CASSVDSQGGQPQHF. CDR3 DNA sequence: TGTGCCAGCAGTGTAGACAGTCAGGGCGGTCAGCCCCAGCATTTT. Based on the CDR3 plus reference TRBV2 and TRBJ1-5, the full variable domain is EPEVTQTPSHQVTQMGQEVILRCVPISNHLYFYWYRQILGQKVEFLVSFYNNEISEKSEIFDDQFSVERPDGSNFTLKIRSTKLEDSAMYFCASSVDSQGGQPQHFGDGTRLSIL.

This rearrangement joins TRBV30 to TRBJ1-1; D is uncertain. V was clipped by 4 bases and J by 3 bases, with 12 bases between them. Germline values: CDR1 GTSNPN, CDR2 SVGIG (reference sequence). The CDR3 contains 13 residues. The CDR3 DNA is TGTGCCTGGAATCTCCAGGCCCACACTGAAGCTTTCTTT. This sequence encodes CAWNLQAHTEAFF. Full variable domain (outside the CDR3, taken from reference TRBV30 and TRBJ1-1): SQTIHQWPATLVQPVGSPLSLECTVEGTSNPNLYWYRQAAGRGLQLLFYSVGIGQISSEVPQNLSASRPQDRQFILSSKKLLLSDSGFYLCAWNLQAHTEAFFGQGTRLTVV.

This sequence joins TRBV4-2 and TRBJ2-7; D is possibly TRBD2 (6 bases). This CDR3 region has 14 residues. The germline V gene encodes CDR1 LGHNA and CDR2 YNFKEQ. V was cut by 1 base and J by 0 bases, with 7 bases left in between. The CDR3 DNA is TGTGCCAGCAGCCAAGTCGGGAGCTCCTACGAGCAGTACTTC. Protein: CASSQVGSSYEQYF.

The chain combines TRBV6-4 with TRBJ2-1; weak D call: TRBD1 (6 bases). CDR1 is MRHNA, CDR2 SNTAGT, per germline. Trimming pared 0 bases from V and 4 bases from J, leaving 10 bases between. The CDR3 runs to 15 residues. This CDR3 is CASSDSKGGYNEQFF. In nucleotides, the CDR3 is TGTGCCAGCAGTGACTCGAAAGGGGGTTACAATGAGCAGTTCTTC.

The CDR3 coding sequence is TGTGCCAGCAGTGAAGGGTGGGGGCTGCACGAGCAGTACTTC. Translated: CASSEGWGLHEQYF. The gene calls are TRBV6-1 and TRBJ2-7; possible D gene TRBD1, 6 bases. CDR3 length: 14 residues. In germline, CDR1 is MNHNS, CDR2 SASEGT. V dropped 1 base and J dropped 5 bases, with 12 bases sitting between them.

This clone was picked up a small number of times. The chain has TRBV9 and TRBJ1-3; TRBD1 matches at 9 bases. Germline CDR1 and CDR2: SGDLS and YYNGEE. CDR3 size: 16 residues. J lost 2 bases, V lost 3 bases, and 6 bases had no gene match. CDR3 sequence reads: CASSGGQGRPGNTIYF. The CDR3 bases are TGTGCCAGCAGCGGCGGACAGGGGAGGCCTGGAAACACCATATATTTT.